This T cell receptor (beta chain) came from a study of tumor-infiltrating T cells and Merkel cell polyomavirus. Whole-study context: CD8+ T cells recognized the Merkel cell polyomavirus KLL epitope. Study-level results: MCC-specific survival was better with more unique KLL-specific clonotypes in tumors. The study's small sample size is a limitation.

TCRdb keeps only in-frame clones here, not all; method: immunoSEQ multiplex PCR. The table shows more than 20,000 clones, with roughly nine tenths occurring only once. Every patient's tumor was robustly positive for Merkel cell polyomavirus Large T antigen on immunohistochemistry. Included patients showed over 0.04% KLL-tetramer+ CD8+ T cells in blood and/or TIL. Lymph node tumors were analyzed for unknown-primary nodal or insufficient-primary cases. This clone came up once. Its cognate antigen is unknown. This CDR3 is 14 amino acids long. Germline CDR1 reads MNHNS; CDR2 reads SASEGT. J was trimmed by 3 bases and V by 2 bases; bases with no gene match: 2.

This TCR was recovered from a man aged 50-60 years with Merkel cell carcinoma. The rearrangement joins TRBV6-1 to TRBJ2-7, with 9 bases fitting TRBD2. What was sequenced was lymph node tissue. The CDR3, as DNA: TGTGCCAGCAGTGAACTAGCGGGGAACTACGAGCAGTACTTC. Translated, it gives CASSELAGNYEQYF.